Listed below are T cell receptor beta chains from one sample, sequenced in a study of blood T cell repertoires in COVID-19. Repertoires were generated with immunoSEQ multiplex PCR, while TCRdb's copy carries only in-frame clones and drops some. The sample yields under 40,000 clones, 90% seen once. The sample taken for sequencing was peripheral blood. The receptor set was obtained from a man in his 60s with active COVID-19. CDR3s include the opening cysteine and the closing phenylalanine or tryptophan. D genes are given only for firm matches. The size field is filled for only some rows; it gives once, few, many or a size class.

J	D	size	V	DNA	CDR3
TRBJ2-2	TRBD2	.	TRBV4-3	TGCGCCAGCAGCCCTTCTGGAAGCGGGGGGCGATCTAGGACCGGGGAGCTGTTTTTT	CASSPSGSGGRSRTGELFF
TRBJ1-2	.	.	TRBV6-2/TRBV6-3	TGTGCCAGCAGTTACGAGCAACGGAGTGGTAGGATGTTC	CASSYEQRSGRMF
TRBJ2-5	TRBD2	.	TRBV29-1	TGCAGCGTTGACCTAGCGGGGGAACAAGAGACCCAGTACTTC	CSVDLAGEQETQYF
TRBJ2-1	.	.	TRBV9	TGTGCCAGCAGCGGCTGGGGGGACTACAATGAGCAGTTCTTC	CASSGWGDYNEQFF
TRBJ1-6	.	.	TRBV28	TGTGCCAGCGGGTCGGGGGGGGCCTTCTATAATTCACCCCTCCACTTT	CASGSGGAFYNSPLHF
TRBJ1-1	TRBD1	.	TRBV18	TGTGCCAGCTCACTGGAAAGGGGGCAAGCTGCTTTCTTT	CASSLERGQAAFF
TRBJ2-1	TRBD2	.	TRBV9	TGTGCCAGCAGTCTACTAGCGGGGGACCAGAGGGCGTTCTTC	CASSLLAGDQRAFF
TRBJ1-3	TRBD1	.	TRBV6-1	TGTGCCAGCAGTGAGCAGGGGGGCTCTGGAAACACCATATATTTT	CASSEQGGSGNTIYF
TRBJ1-6	TRBD1	.	TRBV7-3	TGTGCCAGCAGCTTAACAGGGGGCGGATATTCACCCCTCCACTTT	CASSLTGGGYSPLHF
TRBJ2-7	TRBD1	.	TRBV28	TGTGCCAGCAGTCCTAGAAGGGGACAGGGCTCCTACGAGCAGTACTTC	CASSPRRGQGSYEQYF
TRBJ1-1	TRBD1	.	TRBV6-5	TGTGCCAGCAGTTCACAGGGGGCCGGGGACACTGAAGCTTTCTTT	CASSSQGAGDTEAFF
TRBJ1-5	TRBD1	few	TRBV29-1	TGCAGCGTTGCACAGGGGAGCAATCAGCCCCAGCATTTT	CSVAQGSNQPQHF
TRBJ1-6	TRBD1	.	TRBV19	TGTGCCAGTAGTATAGGGGACAGGGAGAATTCACCCCTCCACTTT	CASSIGDRENSPLHF
TRBJ2-3	TRBD2	.	TRBV27	TGTGCCAGCAGTCCCAGCGGGGGGCTAACAGATACGCAGTATTTT	CASSPSGGLTDTQYF
TRBJ1-1	TRBD1	once	TRBV7-8	TGTGCCAGCAGCGTTCGACAGGGCGGTACTGAAGCTTTCTTT	CASSVRQGGTEAFF
TRBJ1-1	.	.	TRBV27	TGTGCCAGCAGTTTCGTCCCGCAGGGGAACACTGAAGCTTTCTTT	CASSFVPQGNTEAFF
TRBJ1-1	.	once	TRBV12-5	TGTGCTAGTGGTTCCCAGGGGTATGCTTTCTTT	CASGSQGYAFF
TRBJ1-2	.	.	TRBV21-1	TGTGCCAGCAGCAAGATCCGGGACTTCTATGGCTACACCTTC	CASSKIRDFYGYTF
TRBJ1-6	.	.	TRBV28	TGTGCCAGCAGTGCCCCAGGGTCTTCACCCCTCCACTTT	CASSAPGSSPLHF
TRBJ2-3	TRBD1	.	TRBV28	TGTGCCAGCAGGAGCGGACAGGGGTGGGCAGATACGCAGTATTTT	CASRSGQGWADTQYF
TRBJ1-4	TRBD1	.	TRBV7-9	TGTGCCAGCAGCTTAGCCGGACAGGGGGGGTTTGAAAAACTGTTTTTT	CASSLAGQGGFEKLFF
TRBJ1-5	.	.	TRBV21-1	TGTGCCAGCAGCCCCCGGGACAGGGAGGGCAATCAGCCCCAGCATTTT	CASSPRDREGNQPQHF
TRBJ1-3	TRBD1	.	TRBV7-9	TGTGCCACGAACCCCGGGACAGGGGGCATCCTCTCTGGAAACACCATATATTTT	CATNPGTGGILSGNTIYF
TRBJ1-2	.	once	TRBV7-2	TGTGCCAGCAGCTTAGGACTGGACTATGGCTACACCTTC	CASSLGLDYGYTF
TRBJ1-5	TRBD1	.	TRBV27	TGTGCCAGCAGTTTACCTACAGGGGGGGGAAATCAGCCCCAGCATTTT	CASSLPTGGGNQPQHF
TRBJ1-2	.	.	TRBV6-1	TGTGCCAGCAGTGATTGGCAGGGCGAGGGCTACACCTTC	CASSDWQGEGYTF
TRBJ2-5	.	once	TRBV7-8	TGTGCCAGCAGCTTAGGCGAGCAAGAGACCCAGTACTTC	CASSLGEQETQYF
TRBJ2-7	.	.	TRBV7-2	TGTGCCAGCAGCTTAGACTATCCCCCCTACGAGCAGTACTTC	CASSLDYPPYEQYF